The 21 T cell receptor beta chains given below trace back to one sample, sequenced in a study of human T cells and chemical hapten exposure. Time point indicated: patch test 2, 6 weeks after DPC sensitization. As for treatment: therapeutic diphenylcyclopropenone sensitization with weekly scalp DPC. From the RACE reads, TCRdb called clonotypes with MiXCR, one entry per CDR3 protein. The table shows roughly 140,000 distinct CDR3 sequences, with 12% occurring only once. The input for sequencing was whole blood, taken in connection with sensitization to the hapten diphenylcyclopropenone (DPC). The receptors here all came from a woman aged 50 to 65 with alopecia areata. Some clones in this sample may be carry-over from other donors' samples.

This clonotype was found a few times. The genes are TRBV20-1 and TRBJ2-1; 7 positions agree with TRBD2. Germline V CDR1 and CDR2: DFQATT, SNEGSKA (reference sequence). J gave up 6 bases and V 1 base, and 9 bases lay outside the gene matches. There are 15 residues in the CDR3. As DNA, the CDR3 is TGCAGTGCTAGAGGGGGTGAGGTAGCGGGCAATGAGCAGTTCTTC. Encoded protein: CSARGGEVAGNEQFF.

The rearrangement joins TRBV5-5 to TRBJ2-3; D possibly corresponds to TRBD2 (5 bases). The V end lost 2 bases, the J end lost 6 bases, and 7 bases lay between the germline ends. The CDR3 runs to 12 residues. Germline V gene sequence: CDR1 SGHKS, CDR2 YYEKEE (reference sequence). This chain's CDR3 is CASSFERDTQYF. CDR3 nucleotides: TGTGCCAGCAGCTTCGAGCGGGATACGCAGTATTTT.

This chain links TRBV28 with TRBJ1-4; D may be TRBD1 (5 bases). The ends were cut back, 3 bases at V and 11 bases at J, with 16 bases in the middle. CDR1 MDHEN and CDR2 SYDVKM come from the germline V gene. CDR3 size: 14 residues. CDR3 in amino acids: CASSFLLGRGKLFF. The CDR3 coding sequence is TGTGCCAGCAGTTTTCTTTTGGGCCGGGGGAAACTGTTTTTT. The whole variable domain, remainder taken from reference TRBV28 and TRBJ1-4, is DVKVTQSSRYLVKRTGEKVFLECVQDMDHENMFWYRQDPGLGLRLIYFSYDVKMKEKGDIPEGYSVSREKKERFSLILESASTNQTSMYLCASSFLLGRGKLFFGSGTQLSVL.

CDR3 sequence reads: CASNQRGGGETQYF. Written as DNA, the CDR3 is TGTGCCAGCAACCAGAGAGGGGGAGGAGAGACCCAGTACTTC. The chain uses TRBV12-3 or TRBV12-4 and TRBJ2-5; D may match TRBD1 or TRBD2 (6 bases each). V was shortened by 7 bases and J by 4 bases, with 16 bases between the two germline ends. The CDR3 loop spans 14 amino acids.

This clonotype was counted ten times or more. V and J are TRBV19 and TRBJ1-4; 7 bases map to TRBD1. The CDR3 loop spans 15 amino acids. J was trimmed by 2 bases and V by 3 bases; bases with no gene match: 3. CDR1 and CDR2 from the germline V gene are LNHDA and SQIVND (reference sequence). Here the CDR3 DNA reads TGTGCCAGTAGTATGGGACAGACTACTAATGAAAAACTGTTTTTT. Its protein is CASSMGQTTNEKLFF. Full variable domain (remainder filled in from reference TRBV19 and TRBJ1-4): DGGITQSPKYLFRKEGQNVTLSCEQNLNHDAMYWYRQDPGQGLRLIYYSQIVNDFQKGDIAEGYSVSREKKESFPLTVTSAQKNPTAFYLCASSMGQTTNEKLFFGSGTQLSVL.

This clonotype was seen only a few times. CDR3 loop: CASSTGTSRQETQYF. CDR3 in DNA: TGTGCCAGTAGTACCGGGACTAGCAGACAAGAGACCCAGTACTTC. V gene TRBV19 combines with J gene TRBJ2-5, with 9 bases that match TRBD2. The trim removed 4 bases at V and 2 bases at J, leaving 5 bases unmatched. CDR1 is LNHDA, CDR2 SQIVND, per germline (reference sequence). The CDR3 has 15 amino acids.

This clonotype has a handful of counts. The gene calls are TRBV14 and TRBJ1-1; the D gene is possibly TRBD1 (5 bases). The CDR3 is 14 amino acids. V lost 2 bases and J lost 4, with 11 bases in between. Germline assignment: CDR1 SGHDN and CDR2 FVKESK. CDR3: CASSQRAGSTEAFF. CDR3 bases: TGTGCCAGCAGCCAACGGGCAGGGAGCACTGAAGCTTTCTTT.

The rearrangement uses TRBV4-2 and TRBJ1-6; 9 bases fit TRBD1. V shed 2 bases and J 8 bases; nucleotides not matched to a gene: 4. CDR1 LGHNA and CDR2 YNFKEQ come from the germline V gene. The CDR3 is 15 amino acids. CDR3: CASSQQTGGDSPLHF. In DNA, the CDR3 is TGTGCCAGCAGCCAACAAACAGGGGGCGATTCACCCCTCCACTTT.

This clonotype was seen repeatedly, ten times or more. The CDR3 region is CASSLSRGETQYF. DNA for the CDR3: TGTGCCAGCAGCTTAAGCAGGGGTGAGACCCAGTACTTC. V usage is TRBV7-3 and J usage is TRBJ2-5; D might be TRBD1 (6 bases). Trimming left V 1 base short and J 5 bases short, with 8 bases between. CDR1 and CDR2 (germline): SGHTA, FQGTGA. There are 13 residues in the CDR3.

This chain's CDR3 is CASSLDRTSGGEQFF. In nucleotides, the CDR3 is TGTGCCAGCAGCTTAGATCGGACTAGCGGTGGTGAGCAGTTCTTC. V usage is TRBV11-2 and J usage is TRBJ2-1, with 10 bases aligning to TRBD2. The CDR3 totals 15 residues. Germline assignment: CDR1 SGHAT and CDR2 FQNNGV. With V trimmed by 0 bases and J by 9 bases, 5 bases remained unmatched. Full variable domain (missing parts from reference TRBV11-2 and TRBJ2-1): EAGVAQSPRYKIIEKRQSVAFWCNPISGHATLYWYQQILGQGPKLLIQFQNNGVVDDSQLPKDRFSAERLKGVDSTLKIQPAKLEDSAVYLCASSLDRTSGGEQFFGPGTRLTVL.

The chain is built from TRBV28 and TRBJ1-2; 8 nucleotides agree with TRBD1. The CDR3 totals 13 residues. Germline V CDR1 and CDR2: MDHEN, SYDVKM. Trimming removed 4 bases from V and 8 bases from J; junction bases left unmatched: 6. CDR3 amino acids: CASSSGQGRGYTF. As DNA, the CDR3 is TGTGCCAGCAGTTCCGGACAGGGCCGCGGCTACACCTTC.

This clonotype was seen many times. The V call is TRBV7-9, the J call TRBJ2-3; D may correspond to TRBD1 or TRBD2 (5 bases each). CDR1 and CDR2 (germline): SEHNR, FQNEAQ (reference sequence). V was clipped by 7 bases and J by 1 base, with 9 bases between them. The CDR3 sequence is 13 residues long. The CDR3 DNA sequence: TGTGCCAGCACCCGAGGGGGCACAGATACGCAGTATTTT. This sequence encodes CASTRGGTDTQYF.

This clonotype was detected many times. J is TRBJ2-3 and V is TRBV6-6; D gene ambiguous. Germline-derived CDR1 and CDR2 are MNHNY and SVGAGI (reference sequence). The CDR3 length is 13 residues. V was shortened by 7 bases and J by 1 base, with 9 bases between the two germline ends. Here the CDR3 DNA reads TGTGCCAGCACCCCTAGGGGCACAGATACGCAGTATTTT. This translates into CASTPRGTDTQYF.

The V and J genes are TRBV28 and TRBJ2-3, with D possibly TRBD1 on 6 matching bases. The CDR3 loop spans 14 amino acids. Germline V lookup: CDR1 MDHEN, CDR2 SYDVKM. The V and J ends lost 9 bases and 5 bases respectively, with 18 bases between them. Written as DNA, the CDR3 is TGTGCCAGTTGGGGACATTCGGCAGGAGATACGCAGTATTTT. It translates to CASWGHSAGDTQYF.

This clonotype was recorded a few times. The rearrangement uses TRBV5-5 and TRBJ2-1, with D perhaps matching TRBD1 (5 bases). The CDR3 is made up of 19 amino acids. The V end lost 4 bases, the J end lost 5 bases, and 28 bases lay between the germline ends. In germline, CDR1 is SGHKS, CDR2 YYEKEE (reference sequence). The CDR3 loop is CASSPARTRESRLHNEQFF. The DNA for the CDR3 is TGTGCCAGCAGCCCGGCCAGGACACGTGAGTCCCGTCTTCACAATGAGCAGTTCTTC.

This clonotype was counted a few times. The chain combines TRBV12-3 or TRBV12-4 with TRBJ2-1, with TRBD1 as a possible D gene (6 bases). V lost 7 bases to trimming and J lost 2 bases, with 12 bases between them. This CDR3 contains 14 residues. The CDR3 DNA is TGTGCCAGCAAGGGGGACATAACCTACAATGAGCAGTTCTTC. Translating it yields CASKGDITYNEQFF.

The chain uses TRBV24-1 and TRBJ2-3; 9 bases are shared with TRBD2. Germline V gene data show CDR1 as KGHDR and CDR2 as SFDVKD. This CDR3 contains 15 residues. With 1 base clipped from V and 5 bases from J, the junction kept 3 bases outside the gene matches. The CDR3 sequence: CATSDFLAGRDTQYF. Here the CDR3 DNA reads TGTGCCACCAGTGATTTTCTAGCGGGAAGAGATACGCAGTATTTT.

The table lists this clonotype with a few counts. V is TRBV7-2 and J is TRBJ1-3; a weak D match, TRBD1 (5 bases). CDR1 SGHTA and CDR2 FQGNSA come from the germline V gene. The V and J ends lost 3 bases and 0 bases respectively, with 12 bases between them. The CDR3 is made up of 16 amino acids. The CDR3 DNA reads as TGTGCCAGCAGCTTGGAACAGGTCCACTCTGGAAACACCATATATTTT. Amino acid sequence: CASSLEQVHSGNTIYF. Supplemented by reference TRBV7-2 and TRBJ1-3, the full variable domain reads GAGVSQSPSNKVTEKGKDVELRCDPISGHTALYWYRQSLGQGLEFLIYFQGNSAPDKSGLPSDRFSAERTGGSVSTLTIQRTQQEDSAVYLCASSLEQVHSGNTIYFGEGSWLTVV.

The chain is built from TRBV29-1 and TRBJ2-3, with D perhaps TRBD1 or TRBD2 (5 bases each). The CDR3 totals 14 residues. Deletions cut 5 bases from V and 1 base from J, with 13 bases between. CDR1 and CDR2 from the germline V gene are SQVTM and ANQGSEA. Here the CDR3 reads CSVNGGYGTDTQYF. The CDR3, as DNA: TGCAGCGTTAATGGGGGATATGGCACAGATACGCAGTATTTT.

The chain links TRBV10-3 to TRBJ2-4, with 10 bases aligning to TRBD1. Germline values: CDR1 ENHRY, CDR2 SYGVKD. Trimming took 5 bases from V and 11 from J; bases not matched to a gene: 9. The CDR3 has 14 amino acids. CDR3 in DNA: TGTGCCATCAGTCTAGGAGGGGACAGGGGCGTTCAGTACTTC. Protein sequence: CAISLGGDRGVQYF.

This clonotype has a count of ten or more. The gene calls are TRBV3-1 and TRBJ2-1, with a weak D call TRBD2 (5 bases). The CDR3 contains 13 residues. The ends were cut back, 1 base at V and 9 bases at J, with 10 bases in the middle. CDR1 and CDR2 (germline): LGHDT, YNNKEL (reference sequence). In DNA form, the CDR3 reads TGTGCCAGCAGCCAAGTAGGGAGCAGTGAGCAGTTCTTC. This sequence encodes CASSQVGSSEQFF.